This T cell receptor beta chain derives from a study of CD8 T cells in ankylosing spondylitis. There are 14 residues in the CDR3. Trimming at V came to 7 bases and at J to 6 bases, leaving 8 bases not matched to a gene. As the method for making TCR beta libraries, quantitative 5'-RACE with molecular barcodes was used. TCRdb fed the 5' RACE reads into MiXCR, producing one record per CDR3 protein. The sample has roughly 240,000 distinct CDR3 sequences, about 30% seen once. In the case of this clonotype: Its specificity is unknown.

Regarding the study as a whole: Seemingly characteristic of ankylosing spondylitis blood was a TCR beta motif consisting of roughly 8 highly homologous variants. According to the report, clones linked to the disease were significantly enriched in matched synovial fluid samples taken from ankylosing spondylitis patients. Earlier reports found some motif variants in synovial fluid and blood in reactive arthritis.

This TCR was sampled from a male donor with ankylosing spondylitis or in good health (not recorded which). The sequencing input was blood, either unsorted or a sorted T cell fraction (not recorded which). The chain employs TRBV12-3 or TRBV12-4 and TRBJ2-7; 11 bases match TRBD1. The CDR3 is CASTRTGGAFEQYF. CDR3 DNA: TGTGCCAGCACCCGGACAGGGGGCGCATTCGAGCAGTACTTC.